The T cell receptor beta chain under discussion was sequenced for a study of cytomegalovirus exposure and HLA in healthy donors. Findings and caveats of the study: Reports indicated that the classifier achieved high specificity and sensitivity in diagnosing cytomegalovirus status. Later, TCR association rates were found to vary by HLA locus, highest for DRB1 and lowest for HLA-C.

Both 60 Vbeta primers and 13 Jbeta primers went into the PCR. Here immunoSEQ multiplex PCR was the method, and the copy in TCRdb shows in-frame clones only, minus some. This repertoire shows about 140,000 clones, 70% to 80% found once; its top ten account for around 1.8%. A word on this clone: The antigen remains unidentified.

J lost 5 bases, V lost 5 bases, and 8 bases had no gene match. CDR3 size: 14 residues. The germline CDR1 and CDR2 sequences are SEHNR and FQNEAQ (reference sequence). The origin of this receptor is a female donor in good health and CMV-seropositive. The chain uses TRBV7-9 and TRBJ1-1, with 7 bases identical to TRBD1. The sequenced material came from PBMCs. The DNA of the CDR3 is TGTGCCAGCAGCGAGGGACAGAGAGGAACTGAAGCTTTCTTT. This codes for CASSEGQRGTEAFF.